This TCR beta chain was identified in a study of early T cells in non-severe SARS-CoV-2 infection. About the research overall: Chains were not paired, and sequencing was done on bulk RNA from unsorted whole blood.

In TCRdb, the 5' RACE reads were re-called with MiXCR into one record per CDR3 protein. The sample carries 30,000 or so distinct CDR3 sequences, roughly 7.2% recorded once. The table lists this clonotype with many counts. The receptor was derived from an adult who was a healthcare worker with PCR-confirmed SARS-CoV-2 infection or an uninfected control (not recorded which). Sequencing was done on a sample of whole blood.

The CDR3 coding sequence is TGCAGCGTTGAAGATCTTCTTGAAGCTTTCTTT. Amino acids: CSVEDLLEAFF. V is TRBV29-1 and J is TRBJ1-1; D call uncertain. Trimming removed 0 bases from V and 7 bases from J, with 6 bases in between. From germline, CDR1 is SQVTM and CDR2 ANQGSEA. The CDR3 extends over 11 amino acids.